This is a list of T cell receptor beta chains from one sample in a study of blood T cell repertoires in COVID-19. Clones were sequenced by immunoSEQ multiplex PCR, and TCRdb holds only the in-frame ones, with some missing. The sample contains over 130,000 clones, 75% to 90% of which appear only once. Sequences were obtained from peripheral blood. The receptor source for this set is a woman older than 75 with acute or convalescent COVID-19. Each CDR3 is given with its conserved first and last residue. D genes are given only for firm matches. Size tells how often a clone was seen (once, few, many) or the class of an expanded clone, and some rows leave it out.

TRBJ2-5 NA NA TRBV5-8 CASSFGAGFTQETQYF TGTGCCAGCAGCTTTGGGGCAGGATTCACCCAAGAGACCCAGTACTTC
TRBJ2-1 NA NA TRBV7-2 CASSFNPSRGTYNEQFF TGTGCCAGCAGCTTCAACCCGAGTAGGGGGACCTACAATGAGCAGTTCTTC
TRBJ1-6 NA NA TRBV9 CASNLPGVNNSPLHF TGTGCCAGCAACCTGCCAGGGGTGAATAATTCACCCCTCCACTTT
TRBJ1-4 TRBD1 NA TRBV30 CAWSIDRAAEKLFF TGTGCCTGGAGTATAGACAGGGCGGCTGAAAAACTGTTTTTT
TRBJ1-1 TRBD1 NA TRBV5-1 CASSTRTGWPTEAFF TGCGCCAGCAGCACAAGGACAGGGTGGCCGACTGAAGCTTTCTTT
TRBJ1-3 NA NA TRBV3-1/TRBV3-2 CASSQTRGNTIYF TGTGCCAGCAGCCAAACACGTGGAAACACCATATATTTT
TRBJ1-1 NA NA TRBV3-1/TRBV3-2 CASSPPVNSQAFF TGTGCCAGCAGCCCCCCGGTGAACAGCCAAGCTTTCTTT
TRBJ1-4 NA few TRBV19 CASSPFPQTSVGYEKLFF TGTGCCAGTAGTCCCTTTCCCCAAACAAGCGTCGGGTATGAAAAACTGTTTTTT
TRBJ2-2 NA NA TRBV19 CASSIRSGENTGELFF TGTGCCAGTAGTATTAGGTCAGGCGAGAACACCGGGGAGCTGTTTTTT
TRBJ1-5 NA NA TRBV3-1/TRBV3-2 CASSGQSNQPQHF TGTGCCAGCAGCGGCCAAAGCAATCAGCCCCAGCATTTT
TRBJ1-6 TRBD1 once TRBV5-1 CASSFRQGDNSPLHF TGCGCCAGCAGCTTTCGCCAGGGGGATAATTCACCCCTCCACTTT
TRBJ1-2 TRBD1 NA TRBV18 CASSPPGQGLGGYTF TGTGCCAGCTCACCACCGGGACAGGGGTTAGGTGGCTACACCTTC
TRBJ2-5 NA NA TRBV19 CASSWQQGPQETQYF TGTGCCAGTAGTTGGCAACAGGGACCCCAAGAGACCCAGTACTTC
TRBJ1-2 NA NA TRBV6-1 CASSEVGARYGYTF TGTGCCAGCAGTGAAGTAGGGGCAAGGTATGGCTACACCTTC
TRBJ1-2 NA NA TRBV7-9 CASSLPVNYGYTF TGTGCCAGCAGCTTACCGGTTAACTATGGCTACACCTTC
TRBJ1-2 NA NA TRBV3-1/TRBV3-2 CASSSTWASGYTF TGTGCCAGCAGCTCCACCTGGGCCTCTGGCTACACCTTC
TRBJ1-5 NA few TRBV19 CASSIFNPNQPQHF TGTGCCAGTAGTATATTTAATCCGAATCAGCCCCAGCATTTT
TRBJ1-1 NA NA TRBV4-1 CASSHLRNANTEAFF TGCGCCAGCAGCCACCTCAGGAACGCGAACACTGAAGCTTTCTTT
TRBJ1-2 TRBD1 NA TRBV5-8 CASSSGTGGQYGYTF TGTGCCAGCAGCTCCGGGACAGGGGGTCAGTATGGCTACACCTTC
TRBJ1-1 NA NA TRBV7-2 CASSLGGRTEAFF TGTGCCAGCAGCTTAGGAGGAAGGACTGAAGCTTTCTTT
TRBJ2-3 NA NA TRBV5-6 CASSLAGAGAEGDTQYF TGTGCCAGCAGCTTGGCCGGGGCGGGGGCGGAGGGAGATACGCAGTATTTT
TRBJ1-2 NA NA TRBV6-2/TRBV6-3 CASGRQVTNYGYTF TGTGCCAGCGGCCGACAAGTCACTAACTATGGCTACACCTTC